One sample yielded the 29 T cell receptor beta chains listed below, sequenced in a study of OX40 agonist ivuxolimab in advanced cancers. Method: immunoSEQ multiplex PCR; TCRdb's copy keeps in-frame clones and lacks some. This table holds about 45,000 clones, more than 80% found once. Here the sequenced sample was CD4+ or CD8+ T cells sorted from blood, taken in a trial of the OX40 agonist ivuxolimab. These receptor sequences come from an adult with an advanced solid tumor such as melanoma, head and neck, liver or kidney cancer.

This chain joins TRBV5-1 and TRBJ1-2; 9 nucleotides match TRBD1. Germline V gives CDR1 SGHRS, CDR2 YFSETQ. Trimming at V came to 3 bases and at J to 6 bases, leaving 6 bases not matched to a gene. The CDR3 is 14 amino acids. The CDR3 loop is CASSYRTGVDGYTF. In DNA, the CDR3 is TGCGCCAGCAGCTACAGGACAGGGGTCGATGGCTACACCTTC.

This clone has just a few counts. This chain uses TRBV2 with TRBJ2-2, with 13 bases matching TRBD2. CDR1 is SNHLY, CDR2 FYNNEI, per germline. With V trimmed by 9 bases and J by 4 bases, 2 bases remained unmatched. The CDR3 consists of 14 residues. CDR3 sequence (DNA): TGTGCCAGTGGGACTAGCGGGACCACCGGGGAGCTGTTTTTT. This encodes CASGTSGTTGELFF.

A single count supports this clone. The chain employs TRBV2 and TRBJ2-7, with D maybe TRBD2 (6 bases). Per germline, CDR1 SNHLY and CDR2 FYNNEI. The CDR3 has 13 amino acids. Trimming shortened V by 9 bases and J by 5 bases, and 17 bases separated the two germline ends. CDR3 residues: CARGGMGRNEQYF. CDR3 in DNA: TGTGCCAGGGGCGGGATGGGTCGAAACGAGCAGTACTTC.

The chain joins TRBV29-1 to TRBJ2-7; TRBD2 aligns across 11 bases. CDR1 is SQVTM and CDR2 is ANQGSEA in the germline V gene. The CDR3 is 15 amino acids. The V gene end was trimmed by 4 bases and the J gene end by 3 bases; junction bases not matched to a gene: 8. CDR3 sequence reads: CSVVVSGRAVYEQYF. The CDR3 DNA follows: TGCAGCGTTGTTGTTAGCGGGAGGGCCGTCTACGAGCAGTACTTC.

This chain connects TRBV25-1 to TRBJ1-1; 9 positions agree with TRBD1. The ends lost 4 bases at V and 8 bases at J; junction bases unmatched: 5. This CDR3 has 13 amino acids. The germline gives CDR1 MGHDK, CDR2 SYGVNS. The chain's CDR3 is CASSAGQGKEAFF. The CDR3 region has the DNA TGTGCCAGCAGTGCGGGACAGGGAAAAGAAGCTTTCTTT. The variable domain in full, with the rest retrieved from reference TRBV25-1 and TRBJ1-1, is EADIYQTPRYLVIGTGKKITLECSQTMGHDKMYWYQQDPGMELHLIHYSYGVNSTEKGDLSSESTVSRIRTEHFPLTLESARPSHTSQYLCASSAGQGKEAFFGQGTRLTVV.

In this sample, this clone turned up once. The chain carries TRBV5-4 and TRBJ2-1; 7 nucleotides align to TRBD1. The CDR3 loop spans 14 amino acids. Germline CDR1 and CDR2: SGHNT and YYREEE (reference sequence). J gave up 10 bases and V 6 bases, and 13 bases lay outside the gene matches. The CDR3 reads CASTGLTGFREQFF. Written as DNA, the CDR3 is TGTGCCAGCACCGGATTGACAGGGTTTCGCGAGCAGTTCTTC.

The chain has TRBV7-9 and TRBJ1-5; 9 bases line up with TRBD1. Germline V CDR1 and CDR2: SEHNR, FQNEAQ (reference sequence). This CDR3 is 15 amino acids long. V dropped 5 bases and J dropped 11; count of bases not matched to a gene: 13. For the CDR3, the DNA is TGTGCCAGCAGCGATCCGGACAGGGGCCGTCCGGCCCAGCATTTT. Protein product: CASSDPDRGRPAQHF.

V gene TRBV19 combines with J gene TRBJ1-5, with D tentatively TRBD1 (5 bases). The CDR3 length is 13 residues. Germline loops: CDR1 LNHDA, CDR2 SQIVND (reference sequence). The ends were cut back, 5 bases at V and 6 bases at J, with 11 bases in the middle. The CDR3 bases are TGTGCCAGTAGTTATAACCAGGGTCAGCCCCAGCATTTT. Translating it yields CASSYNQGQPQHF.

The CDR3 nucleotides read TGTGCCAGCAAGGGCGGGGCCCAAGAGACCCAGTACTTC. Its translation is CASKGGAQETQYF. V is TRBV7-9 and J is TRBJ2-5; D is perhaps TRBD2 (6 bases). Germline V lookup: CDR1 SEHNR, CDR2 FQNEAQ (reference sequence). This CDR3 contains 13 residues. V was trimmed by 7 bases and J by 1 base, leaving 10 bases between them.

The J gene is TRBJ1-1, the V gene TRBV9; the D is unclear. V was trimmed by 4 bases and J by 1 base, leaving 8 bases between them. The germline CDR1 and CDR2 sequences are SGDLS and YYNGEE. The CDR3 has 13 residues. For the CDR3, the DNA is TGTGCCAGCAGCTCCTACAAGAACACTGAAGCTTTCTTT. It is translated as CASSSYKNTEAFF.

The chain has TRBV7-9 and TRBJ1-2; the match to TRBD1 covers 10 bases. V shed 9 bases, J shed 6 bases, and the junction held 7 bases outside the gene matches. Germline assignment: CDR1 SEHNR and CDR2 FQNEAQ (reference sequence). This CDR3 spans 13 amino acids. The CDR3 loop reads CASSTGTGDGYTF. Here the CDR3 DNA reads TGTGCCAGTAGCACCGGGACAGGGGATGGCTACACCTTC.

This chain uses TRBV7-9 with TRBJ1-1; D unresolved. The germline V gene encodes CDR1 SEHNR and CDR2 FQNEAQ (reference sequence). V was clipped by 1 base and J by 5 bases, with 11 bases between them. The CDR3 totals 14 residues. The CDR3 sequence is CASSLGGFGTEAFF. The CDR3 DNA is TGTGCCAGCAGCTTAGGGGGATTTGGAACTGAAGCTTTCTTT. Full variable domain (rest looked up from reference TRBV7-9 and TRBJ1-1): DTGVSQNPRHKITKRGQNVTFRCDPISEHNRLYWYRQTLGQGPEFLTYFQNEAQLEKSRLLSDRFSAERPKGSFSTLEIQRTEQGDSAMYLCASSLGGFGTEAFFGQGTRLTVV.

CDR3 in amino acids: CASSRPDGYEQYF. As DNA, the CDR3 is TGTGCCAGCAGCCGCCCGGACGGCTACGAGCAGTACTTC. The chain employs TRBV7-8 and TRBJ2-7; no definite D call. V shed 5 bases and J shed 3 bases, with 11 bases lying between them. From germline, CDR1 is SGHVS and CDR2 FQNEAQ. There are 13 residues in the CDR3.

In its sample, this clone was seen once. V is TRBV13 and J is TRBJ1-2; no reliable D call. V was pared by 4 bases and J by 8 bases, with 23 bases between. Germline CDR1 PRHDT, CDR2 FYEKMQ (reference sequence). This CDR3 is built from 16 residues. CDR3 amino acids: CASSSNLGQRSEGYTF. CDR3 DNA sequence: TGTGCCAGCAGCTCCAACCTCGGGCAGAGGTCGGAAGGCTACACCTTC.

The chain is built from TRBV2 and TRBJ1-4; D is uncertain. Trimming stripped 6 bases from V and 0 bases from J, with 2 bases between. Germline CDR1 reads SNHLY; CDR2 reads FYNNEI. The CDR3 has 12 amino acids. The CDR3 region is CASRSTNEKLFF. The CDR3 bases are TGTGCCAGCAGATCAACTAATGAAAAACTGTTTTTT.

The V call is TRBV6-5, the J call TRBJ1-2; D gene unclear. The germline V and J ends were trimmed by 0 bases and 3 bases, with 14 bases remaining between them. CDR1 and CDR2 (germline): MNHEY, SVGAGI. The length of the CDR3 is 16 residues. CDR3 nucleotide sequence: TGTGCCAGCAGTTACTCGAGCGTGGTTCTGGACTATGGCTACACCTTC. Translated, it gives CASSYSSVVLDYGYTF.

The V call is TRBV5-1, the J call TRBJ2-2; 10 bases are a match to TRBD1. CDR1 and CDR2 from the germline V gene are SGHRS and YFSETQ. After removal of 3 bases from V and 1 base from J, the junction contained 12 bases not matched to a gene. This CDR3 contains 19 residues. The CDR3 DNA sequence: TGCGCCAGCAGCTGGGGTGACAGGGGGCTCAGAAAGAACACCGGGGAGCTGTTTTTT. It yields the protein CASSWGDRGLRKNTGELFF.

The chain uses TRBV11-2 and TRBJ2-7; 10 bases map to TRBD2. The CDR3 sequence is 15 residues long. V lost 3 bases, J lost 7 bases, and 9 bases stayed unmatched. Germline V gene data show CDR1 as SGHAT and CDR2 as FQNNGV. CDR3 sequence (DNA): TGTGCCAGCAGCTTCTCTAGCGGGAGAATACGTGAGCAGTACTTC. It specifies CASSFSSGRIREQYF.

The chain uses TRBV10-3 and TRBJ2-2; TRBD2 matches 9 bases. CDR3 size: 14 residues. With V trimmed by 6 bases and J by 6 bases, 5 bases remained unmatched. The V gene's germline CDR1 is ENHRY and CDR2 SYGVKD. CDR3: CAIRLAGEAGELFF. The CDR3 nucleotides read TGTGCCATCAGGTTAGCGGGAGAAGCCGGGGAGCTGTTTTTT.

The chain couples TRBV19 to TRBJ1-2, with 9 bases fitting TRBD1. Germline V CDR1 and CDR2: LNHDA, SQIVND (reference sequence). The CDR3 consists of 17 residues. J lost 5 bases, V lost 2 bases, and 12 bases had no gene match. Here the CDR3 reads CASSISDRGLRRYGYTF. The CDR3 nucleotides are TGTGCCAGTAGTATATCGGACAGGGGTCTCCGGAGGTATGGCTACACCTTC.

The CDR3 loop reads CASSRGAQGVVYGYTF. CDR3 nucleotide sequence: TGTGCCAGCAGCCGGGGGGCACAGGGGGTTGTCTATGGCTACACCTTC. The rearrangement links TRBV7-9 to TRBJ1-2; TRBD1 agrees at 8 bases. The germline gives CDR1 SEHNR, CDR2 FQNEAQ (reference sequence). With V trimmed by 5 bases and J by 4 bases, 12 bases remained unmatched. The CDR3 contains 16 residues.

This chain joins TRBV7-2 and TRBJ2-7; 12 bases match TRBD2. V lost 8 bases to trimming and J lost 3 bases; unmatched junction nucleotides: 8. This CDR3 comprises 15 residues. The V gene's germline CDR1 is SGHTA and CDR2 FQGNSA. The chain's CDR3 is CASGQGLAGFYEQYF. The CDR3 region has the DNA TGTGCCAGCGGCCAAGGACTAGCGGGATTCTACGAGCAGTACTTC.

This sequence joins TRBV19 and TRBJ1-1; TRBD1 might be the D (5 bases). Germline CDR1 and CDR2: LNHDA and SQIVND (reference sequence). CDR3 length equals 13 residues. The V gene lost 4 bases and the J gene lost 3 bases, with 9 bases spanning the gap. The CDR3 sequence is CASSRGLYTEAFF. The CDR3 DNA follows: TGTGCCAGTAGTAGGGGACTCTACACTGAAGCTTTCTTT.

The chain is built from TRBV6-6 and TRBJ1-6, with no clear D. The CDR3 totals 14 residues. Per germline, CDR1 MNHNY and CDR2 SVGAGI (reference sequence). Trimming left V 2 bases short and J 7 bases short, with 9 bases between. The CDR3 DNA sequence: TGTGCCAGCAGTTACCGGGTGCAGAATTCACCCCTCCACTTT. It is translated as CASSYRVQNSPLHF.

The rearrangement joins TRBV5-6 to TRBJ1-1; D is undetermined. The germline V and J ends were trimmed by 4 bases and 4 bases, with 14 bases remaining between them. This CDR3 comprises 14 residues. Germline CDR1 is SGHDT and CDR2 is YYEEEE. The chain's CDR3 is CASSRGGIGTEAFF. CDR3 DNA: TGTGCCAGCAGCCGGGGTGGGATAGGCACTGAAGCTTTCTTT.

The chain couples TRBV6-5 to TRBJ2-7; 8 bases agree with TRBD1. V shed 2 bases and J 5 bases; nucleotides not matched to a gene: 5. The germline V gene has CDR1 MNHEY and CDR2 SVGAGI. The CDR3 sequence is 14 residues long. In nucleotides, the CDR3 is TGTGCCAGCAGTTACGCAAAGGACAGGGACGAGCAGTACTTC. Translation gives CASSYAKDRDEQYF.

V is TRBV2 and J is TRBJ2-5, with D tentatively TRBD1 (6 bases). The CDR3 runs 16 residues. Germline CDR1 reads SNHLY; CDR2 reads FYNNEI. Trimming pared 0 bases from V and 1 base from J, leaving 12 bases between. CDR3 DNA: TGTGCCAGCAGTGAAGCGCCCAGGGGACCCCAAGAGACCCAGTACTTC. Its protein product is CASSEAPRGPQETQYF.

J is TRBJ2-7 and V is TRBV12-5; D gene ambiguous. The CDR3 is 12 residues long. The V and J ends lost 7 bases and 2 bases respectively, with 9 bases between them. Germline CDR1 LGHNT, CDR2 FRNRAP. CDR3 DNA sequence: TGTGCTAGTGCCCACGGTGCCTACGAGCAGTACTTC. Translation gives CASAHGAYEQYF.

The chain joins TRBV14 to TRBJ2-7; TRBD2 matches at 8 bases. The ends lost 4 bases at V and 5 bases at J; junction bases unmatched: 7. CDR3 length: 14 residues. Per the germline V gene, CDR1 is SGHDN and CDR2 is FVKESK. The CDR3, as DNA: TGTGCCAGCAGCCGCCCGGGGGGGATAAACGAGCAGTACTTC. Translation: CASSRPGGINEQYF. Supplemented by reference TRBV14 and TRBJ2-7, the full variable domain reads EAGVTQFPSHSVIEKGQTVTLRCDPISGHDNLYWYRRVMGKEIKFLLHFVKESKQDESGMPNNRFLAERTGGTYSTLKVQPAELEDSGVYFCASSRPGGINEQYFGPGTRLTVT.